A selection of T cell receptor beta chains follows, all from one sample in a study of response to subunit inactivated influenza vaccine. TCRdb reanalysed the RT-PCR reads using MiXCR and keeps one entry per CDR3 protein. Among hundreds of thousands of distinct CDR3 sequences listed, around 13% were seen once. The sample consisted of PBMCs from blood, taken 40 to 50 days after vaccination. These TCRs come from a man aged 45 to 65 who received an inactivated influenza vaccine. Each CDR3 is given with its conserved first and last residue. D genes are given only for firm matches. Clone size is shown for a subset of rows, as once, few, many or a class of expanded clone.

J gene,V gene,clone size,D gene,CDR3 protein,CDR3 DNA
TRBJ2-7,TRBV6-2/TRBV6-3,few,TRBD2,CASTDAGGPVYEQYF,TGTGCCAGCACCGACGCGGGAGGCCCCGTATACGAGCAGTACTTC
TRBJ1-1,TRBV29-1,few,TRBD1,CSTAGGTAEAFF,TGCAGCACTGCAGGGGGGACAGCTGAAGCTTTCTTT
TRBJ2-1,TRBV12-3/TRBV12-4,few,TRBD2,CASSPSGFNNEQFF,TGTGCCAGCAGTCCTAGCGGTTTCAATAATGAGCAGTTCTTC
TRBJ2-3,TRBV11-2,NA,NA,CASSSPIGLPSTDTQYF,TGTGCCAGCAGCTCCCCCATTGGACTACCTAGCACAGATACGCAGTATTTT
TRBJ2-1,TRBV20-1,NA,TRBD2,CSARGTSGRLSYNEQFF,TGCAGTGCTAGGGGGACTAGCGGGAGGTTATCCTACAATGAGCAGTTCTTC
TRBJ2-7,TRBV10-3,NA,NA,CAISPTGTYEQYF,TGTGCCATCAGCCCCACCGGGACCTACGAGCAGTACTTC
TRBJ2-5,TRBV29-1,many,TRBD2,CSVEGTGGAILQETQYF,TGCAGCGTTGAAGGGACGGGGGGAGCGATCCTACAAGAGACCCAGTACTTC
TRBJ2-1,TRBV12-3/TRBV12-4,NA,NA,CASTAGYNEQFF,TGTGCCAGCACTGCGGGGTACAATGAGCAGTTCTTC
TRBJ1-6,TRBV5-1,few,TRBD1,CASSQRQGDNSPLHF,TGCGCCAGCAGCCAAAGACAGGGGGATAATTCACCCCTCCACTTT
TRBJ2-7,TRBV20-1,NA,NA,CSVKTAYEQYF,TGCAGTGTTAAGACGGCCTACGAGCAGTACTTC
TRBJ2-5,TRBV2,few,NA,CASSLIRGREETQYF,TGTGCCAGCAGCCTGATAAGAGGCAGGGAAGAGACCCAGTACTTC
TRBJ2-5,TRBV28,NA,TRBD2,CASGIAGRETQYF,TGTGCCAGCGGAATAGCGGGGCGCGAGACCCAGTACTTC
TRBJ1-3,TRBV7-6,NA,TRBD1,CASSSLYRTGSGNTIYF,TGTGCCAGCAGCTCACTTTACAGGACAGGGTCTGGAAACACCATATATTTT
TRBJ2-1,TRBV20-1,few,TRBD2,CSARGTAGVEQFF,TGCAGTGCTAGAGGGACAGCGGGAGTTGAGCAGTTCTTC
TRBJ2-2,TRBV11-2,many,TRBD1,CASSLDKIRTGAVRYTGELFF,TGTGCCAGCAGCTTAGACAAGATTAGGACAGGGGCGGTCAGGTACACCGGGGAGCTGTTTTTT
TRBJ1-6,TRBV2,NA,NA,CASRQVFDSPLHF,TGTGCCAGCAGACAAGTATTTGATTCACCCCTCCACTTT
TRBJ1-4,TRBV4-2,NA,NA,CASSTKEKLFF,TGTGCCAGCAGCACCAAAGAAAAACTGTTTTTT
TRBJ1-3,TRBV6-1,NA,TRBD1,CASSQNSGGIGNTIYF,TGTGCCAGCAGTCAGAACTCAGGGGGGATCGGAAACACCATATATTTT
TRBJ2-5,TRBV6-6,NA,NA,CASSYSELGTQYF,TGTGCCAGCAGTTACTCTGAACTAGGGACCCAGTACTTC
TRBJ2-2,TRBV20-1,NA,NA,CSADPGLLNTGELFF,TGCAGTGCCGACCCCGGACTGCTTAACACCGGGGAGCTGTTTTTT
TRBJ2-7,TRBV20-1,NA,NA,CSARSQGYEQYF,TGCAGTGCTAGATCCCAGGGCTACGAGCAGTACTTC
TRBJ2-1,TRBV7-2,NA,TRBD2,CASSQLAGGQFF,TGTGCCAGCAGCCAACTAGCGGGGGGGCAGTTCTTC
TRBJ2-1,TRBV5-1,few,NA,CASSGGTSTFFHEQFF,TGCGCCAGCAGCGGAGGGACTTCCACGTTTTTCCATGAGCAGTTCTTC
TRBJ2-5,TRBV4-2,NA,NA,CASSQGDSQWAQYF,TGTGCCAGCAGCCAAGGGGACTCCCAATGGGCCCAGTACTTC
TRBJ2-7,TRBV20-1,NA,NA,CSARAYTGDYEQYF,TGCAGTGCTAGGGCCTATACGGGGGACTACGAGCAGTACTTC